The TCR beta chain under discussion was sequenced for a study of beta chain features in type 1 diabetes (dated by TCRdb to about 2018). A note on the overall study: Mean age, gender distribution, total cell number and subset yield did not differ between patients and healthy donors. Regulatory and stem cell-like memory subsets were isolated from only 8 patients and roughly 8 healthy donors, whereas naive and central memory subsets came from all 30 or so donors. The study compared the TCRB repertoires of sorted circulating CD4+ T cell subsets in recently diagnosed type 1 diabetes patients with those in matched healthy donors. A total of about 110,000,000 sorted cells were examined across all samples, and a strong correlation was observed between cell number per subset and RNA yield. Beyond this particular receptor, the publication reports: Patients with type 1 diabetes made fewer insertions and deleted more nucleotides at VDJ recombination sites, implying thymic rearrangement abnormalities. Because the HLA sub-analyses included only small numbers of individuals, any influence of HLA type on TCRB rearrangement was left unresolved. Naive, central memory and regulatory TCRB repertoires appeared to be more alike among patients than among healthy donors. Shorter templates might be favored by PCR, yet because patient and control samples were amplified and corrected together, any such skew would affect both groups equally. Sequencing cDNA rather than genomic DNA could over-represent highly expressing activated cells, although activation and CD3 levels did not differ between groups. A moderate but significant shortening of TCRB CDR3 length was observed in type 1 diabetes patients in all four CD4+ subsets.

The entire amount of isolated RNA was reverse transcribed using the High Capacity cDNA Reverse Transcription Kit, so the sequenced TCRB transcripts were expressed ones. Deep immunoSEQ sequencing was applied to naive, central memory and regulatory T cell samples, giving an average of roughly 3.5 million total reads per sample. Sorted cells were lysed in RLT buffer and RNA was extracted with DNase-treated RNeasy Micro or Mini kits, depending on cell number. To prevent cross-contamination, each cell subset was processed individually, whereas patient and healthy donor samples were processed jointly. Using the immunoSEQ multiplex PCR, TCRB sequences were amplified from cDNA into 87-bp fragments spanning the CDR3 region. Sequencing of the amplicons was performed on the Illumina HiSeq platform. The source study handled its data this way. PCR bias was computationally corrected using synthetic template baselines, reads within Hamming distance 2 were collapsed, and singletons that could not be merged were discarded. Reads were aligned to IMGT to assign V, D and J genes, CDR3 length, and insertions or deletions at six rearrangement sites. Within each subset, clonotype counts were normalized to the number of sorted cells before true diversity and Gini coefficients were calculated with the tcR R package. The overlap coefficient, calculated on TCRB nucleotide sequences, was used to measure repertoire sharing. As a proxy for the pre-selection repertoire, out-of-frame TCRB sequences from naive cells were analyzed. TCRdb retrieved this table from immuneACCESS and kept in-frame rearrangements only. Not all clones are present; in checked studies, unresolved V genes account for under half, and no reason is known for the remainder. V and J calls and clone size are those listed in that table; D and trimming were worked out from the DNA. This sample is represented by around 250,000 clones; just over 20% of them were singletons. Roughly 0.028% of the sample lies in the top ten.

Each donor gave one peripheral blood draw, around 0.12 L on average, collected into heparinised tubes. A BD FACSAria II was used to sort naive, central memory, regulatory and stem cell-like memory CD4+ T cells with a panel that included CD45RO, CCR7, CD25, CD127, CD95 and CD27. A purity above 95% was achieved for all sorted populations. PBMCs were isolated right away by Lymphoprep density gradient centrifugation and were stained directly, without culture. Samples were stained and sorted in pairs, with one healthy donor and one patient per experiment, so that batch effects were minimized. This clone was seen a few times. Its antigen target is currently unknown. No per-base quality is available; no much larger clone lies one base away. From cysteine to phenylalanine, the CDR3 is 14 amino acids long. The entry retains the CDR3 DNA only, 42 bases that are in frame from base 1. The trim is 1 base for V and 6 bases for J, with a gap of 10 bases between the germline ends. CDR1 and CDR2, per the germline V gene, are SGHTA and FQGNSA.

Sequencing used naive CD4+ T cells from blood. According to the study, the label for this sample's cell subset or site signals: true naive CD4+ T cells. The clonotype originates from a woman between 40 and 50 years old with type 1 diabetes. This chain is built from TRBV7-2 and TRBJ1-5; no D segment can be confidently identified. The CDR3 protein is CASSLGGFGQPQHF. The DNA is TGTGCCAGCAGCTTAGGAGGATTTGGTCAGCCCCAGCATTTT.